This T cell receptor beta chain is from a study of cytomegalovirus exposure and HLA in healthy donors. PCR used 60 Vbeta primers and 13 Jbeta primers. Method: immunoSEQ multiplex PCR; TCRdb's copy keeps in-frame clones and lacks some. The table has over 150,000 clones, around 73% seen once. Overall study results and limits: There were some V segments, including TRBV6-2 and TRBV6-3, excluded as indistinguishable.

Note on this clone: Its antigen remains unknown.

The CDR3 has 15 residues. Trimming cost V 5 bases and J 0 bases, with 15 bases left between them. Per germline, CDR1 SGHRS and CDR2 YFSETQ. Sequencing input: PBMCs. This TCR was sampled from a woman aged 30 to 39 in good health and CMV-seronegative. J is TRBJ2-7 and V is TRBV5-1; D gene uncertain. The CDR3 region is CASSLTASSSYEQYF. CDR3 sequence (DNA): TGCGCCAGCAGTTTAACAGCCTCGAGCTCCTACGAGCAGTACTTC.